This TCR beta chain was retrieved from a study of T cell responses to AZD1222 COVID-19 vaccine (dated by TCRdb to the early 2020s). In terms of the full investigation: AZD1222 recipients with second doses at about 4 weeks or about 12 weeks were pooled, because spike-specific TCR depth and breadth did not differ between schedules. TCR sequencing covered some 250 trial participants: roughly 200 given two doses of AZD1222 and about 26 given two doses of MenACWY control vaccine. Trial participants were enrolled by age into 18-55, 56-69 and 70-plus year subgroups, with approximately 160, 26 and 62 TCR-sequenced participants respectively. Broad study findings and their caveats: Participants were mostly white British and included more females than males, and it was suggested by the authors that clonal diversity may have been underestimated. Only five or six AZD1222 recipients were SARS-CoV-2 seropositive at baseline, limiting conclusions about previously exposed vaccinees. The whole spike protein was spanned by vaccine-associated CD4 TCRs, and dominant responses were seen in regions 160-218 and 743-854. Reportedly, close to half of the unique spike-specific TCRs recognized epitopes lying outside the regions that are mutated in the B.1.351 and B.1.1.7 variants. The 56-69-year group was small, and its depth increase did not reach significance, likely because of low power. After two AZD1222 doses, both the breadth and the depth of spike-specific TCRs were significantly higher than at day 0 and than in MenACWY recipients. Because no samples from the day 14 peak response were available, repertoires could be characterized only after the peak T cell response.

Concerning this clone itself: No antigen is known for it. No base qualities exist here, and no much larger clone lies one base off it.

In the paper's terms, the time point label means: baseline before first vaccination. Vaccinee samples were obtained from the UK trials COV001 and COV002, which included a single-blind randomized controlled phase 2/3 trial of AZD1222 (ChAdOx1 nCoV-19) in healthy adults. For TCRbeta chain sequencing, PBMC samples from trial participants were taken at day 0 and at day 28 after the second dose. The CDR3 regions of human TCRbeta chains were analyzed by immunosequencing. The source study handled its data this way. TCRs in the repertoires were matched against a reference library of SARS-CoV-2-specific TCRs that had been generated with the MIRA antigen-specificity platform. Breadth was defined as the fraction of unique TCRs that were SARS-CoV-2-associated. Depth was defined as the fraction of total T cells that were SARS-CoV-2-associated. Each spike-specific TCR was assigned to its reactive spike region and to a CD4 or CD8 class using the MIRA data. Log10-transformed breadth and depth values were compared by one-way ANOVA with Sidak's multiple comparisons tests. Sourced from immuneACCESS, this table was stored by TCRdb with only in-frame sequences that have V and J called. A share of the clones is absent; for the studies checked, an unresolved V gene accounts for under half, and the remainder has no known explanation. The DNA gave D and trimming, while V, J and clone size come from that table. This sample comprises 170,000 or so clones, about nine tenths of them detected only once. Clones ranked in the top ten supply less than 3% of the sample.

The germline V gene provides CDR1 SGHTS and CDR2 YDEGEE. From the cysteine through the phenylalanine, the CDR3 covers 13 amino acids. Only the CDR3 region is kept as DNA, spanning 39 bases read in frame from base 1. Deletion took 4 bases off V and 0 bases off J, with a span of 5 bases between the germline ends. This specimen consisted of peripheral blood, obtained on day 0 of AZD1222 vaccination. This receptor chain uses TRBV5-8 and TRBJ1-5, with the D gene too uncertain to name. The receptor was derived from an adult in good health. Here the CDR3 is given as CASSLTSNQPQHF. The DNA reads as follows: TGTGCCAGCAGCCTGACTAGCAATCAGCCCCAGCATTTT.